A selection of T cell receptor beta chains follows, all from one sample in a study of OX40 agonist ivuxolimab in advanced cancers. Libraries were prepared by immunoSEQ multiplex PCR; TCRdb keeps only in-frame clonotypes and omits some of them. The sample holds 40,000 to 60,000 clones, roughly 88% seen once. The source material was CD4+ or CD8+ T cells sorted from blood, sampled in a trial of the OX40 agonist ivuxolimab. The source of these receptors is an adult with an advanced solid tumor such as melanoma, head and neck, liver or kidney cancer. CDR3s include the opening cysteine and the closing phenylalanine or tryptophan. A D gene is named only where the DNA matches it firmly. Clone size, where shown, is once, few, many, or a class for clones that have expanded.

d_gene: TRBD1
j_gene: TRBJ1-2
v_gene: TRBV6-1
abundance: -
CDR3nt: TGTGCCAGCAGTGCCGGGACAGGGTTTGGCTACACCTTC
CDR3aa: CASSAGTGFGYTF

d_gene: -
j_gene: TRBJ2-7
v_gene: TRBV27
abundance: once
CDR3nt: TGTGCCAGCAGTTGGGGGCCCCAGGCCGAGCAGTACTTC
CDR3aa: CASSWGPQAEQYF

d_gene: -
j_gene: TRBJ1-1
v_gene: TRBV5-5
abundance: once
CDR3nt: TGTGCCAGCAGCCACGGCTCAGGCGGGAACACTGAAGCTTTCTTT
CDR3aa: CASSHGSGGNTEAFF

d_gene: TRBD1
j_gene: TRBJ1-1
v_gene: TRBV5-1
abundance: -
CDR3nt: TGCGCCAGCAGCCCGCGGACAGGGCTAAACACTGAAGCTTTCTTT
CDR3aa: CASSPRTGLNTEAFF

d_gene: -
j_gene: TRBJ2-3
v_gene: TRBV9
abundance: -
CDR3nt: TGTGCCAGCAGCGGAGAGGACTCATTCCCCTTCACAGATACGCAGTATTTT
CDR3aa: CASSGEDSFPFTDTQYF

d_gene: TRBD1
j_gene: TRBJ1-2
v_gene: TRBV2
abundance: few
CDR3nt: TGTGCCAGCAGACCAACAGGGGAGGGCTACACCTTC
CDR3aa: CASRPTGEGYTF

d_gene: -
j_gene: TRBJ1-1
v_gene: TRBV4-3
abundance: -
CDR3nt: TGCGCCAGCAGCCAATCGGGAAGGGGGGTAGCTTTCTTT
CDR3aa: CASSQSGRGVAFF

d_gene: -
j_gene: TRBJ2-1
v_gene: TRBV28
abundance: -
CDR3nt: TGTGCCAGCAGTTTAGCCAGGGGAGGAAGCAATGAGCAGTTCTTC
CDR3aa: CASSLARGGSNEQFF

d_gene: -
j_gene: TRBJ1-1
v_gene: TRBV29-1
abundance: -
CDR3nt: TGCAGCGCCGCTGTGAACACTGAAGCTTTCTTT
CDR3aa: CSAAVNTEAFF

d_gene: -
j_gene: TRBJ2-5
v_gene: TRBV18
abundance: -
CDR3nt: TGTGCCAGCTCGCGTTGGGGGGACCAAGAGACCCAGTACTTC
CDR3aa: CASSRWGDQETQYF

d_gene: -
j_gene: TRBJ1-4
v_gene: TRBV28
abundance: -
CDR3nt: TGTGCCAGCAGTTCCCCGGCGGATAATGAAAAACTGTTTTTT
CDR3aa: CASSSPADNEKLFF

d_gene: TRBD1
j_gene: TRBJ1-2
v_gene: TRBV10-2
abundance: few
CDR3nt: TGCGCCAGCAGCGGGACAGGGATTAATGGCTACACCTTC
CDR3aa: CASSGTGINGYTF

d_gene: TRBD1
j_gene: TRBJ2-5
v_gene: TRBV4-1
abundance: -
CDR3nt: TGCGCCAGCAGCCAAGCCAGCCTTATGAGGGACAGGGCTCAAGAGACCCAGTACTTC
CDR3aa: CASSQASLMRDRAQETQYF

d_gene: -
j_gene: TRBJ1-5
v_gene: TRBV4-3
abundance: few
CDR3nt: TGCGCCAGCAGCCAGGCTACAGGAGTGAATCAGCCCCAGCATTTT
CDR3aa: CASSQATGVNQPQHF

d_gene: -
j_gene: TRBJ2-7
v_gene: TRBV28
abundance: -
CDR3nt: TGTGCCAGCAGTCCGTTCTACGAGCAGTACTTC
CDR3aa: CASSPFYEQYF

d_gene: -
j_gene: TRBJ1-5
v_gene: TRBV6-4
abundance: -
CDR3nt: TGTGCCAGCAGCCAGGATAGCAATCAGCCCCAGCATTTT
CDR3aa: CASSQDSNQPQHF

d_gene: -
j_gene: TRBJ2-3
v_gene: TRBV30
abundance: -
CDR3nt: TGTGCCTGGAGTAACGGGGCAGATACGCAGTATTTT
CDR3aa: CAWSNGADTQYF

d_gene: -
j_gene: TRBJ1-1
v_gene: TRBV29-1
abundance: -
CDR3nt: TGCAGCGCCGACAGGAATTTGAACACTGAAGCTTTCTTT
CDR3aa: CSADRNLNTEAFF

d_gene: TRBD2
j_gene: TRBJ2-3
v_gene: TRBV4-3
abundance: -
CDR3nt: TGCGCCAGCAGCCAAGTGGGTAGCGGGGGGGCCTTTGCAGATACGCAGTATTTT
CDR3aa: CASSQVGSGGAFADTQYF

d_gene: -
j_gene: TRBJ1-6
v_gene: TRBV5-1
abundance: -
CDR3nt: TGCGCCAGCAGCCCCCTCCAGCCACTGGATTCACCCCTCCACTTT
CDR3aa: CASSPLQPLDSPLHF

d_gene: TRBD2
j_gene: TRBJ2-1
v_gene: TRBV6-6
abundance: -
CDR3nt: TGTGCCAGCAGTTACTTCCGGGACTATCAGGGTCTGGAGCAGTTCTTC
CDR3aa: CASSYFRDYQGLEQFF

d_gene: -
j_gene: TRBJ1-2
v_gene: TRBV28
abundance: -
CDR3nt: TGTGCCAGCAGTTTGGAGGGTTTACTTGGCTACACCTTC
CDR3aa: CASSLEGLLGYTF

d_gene: -
j_gene: TRBJ2-3
v_gene: TRBV11-2
abundance: -
CDR3nt: TGTGCCAGCAGCTCTATGGGAGATACGCAGTATTTT
CDR3aa: CASSSMGDTQYF

d_gene: -
j_gene: TRBJ1-2
v_gene: TRBV5-6
abundance: -
CDR3nt: TGTGCCAGCAGCTTGCGAGGGCTAACTAACTATGGCTACACCTTC
CDR3aa: CASSLRGLTNYGYTF

d_gene: TRBD1
j_gene: TRBJ1-2
v_gene: TRBV5-6
abundance: -
CDR3nt: TGTGCCAGCAGCTTAACCCAGGGGGCGCGAGGCTATGGCTACACCTTC
CDR3aa: CASSLTQGARGYGYTF

d_gene: -
j_gene: TRBJ2-5
v_gene: TRBV7-2
abundance: -
CDR3nt: TGTGCCAGCAGCTTGTGGGGTGGGGGACAAGAGACCCAGTACTTC
CDR3aa: CASSLWGGGQETQYF

d_gene: -
j_gene: TRBJ2-7
v_gene: TRBV4-1
abundance: once
CDR3nt: TGCGCCAGCAGCCAAGGACCCCCCTACGAGCAGTACTTC
CDR3aa: CASSQGPPYEQYF

d_gene: TRBD1
j_gene: TRBJ2-7
v_gene: TRBV6-6
abundance: -
CDR3nt: TGTGCCAGCAGAGAACAGGGGCCTCCCTACGAGCAGTACTTC
CDR3aa: CASREQGPPYEQYF

d_gene: TRBD2
j_gene: TRBJ2-3
v_gene: TRBV4-1
abundance: -
CDR3nt: TGCGCCAGCAGCCGCGGGGGGGGCACAGATACGCAGTATTTT
CDR3aa: CASSRGGGTDTQYF

d_gene: -
j_gene: TRBJ2-6
v_gene: TRBV6-5
abundance: -
CDR3nt: TGTGCCAGCAGGAAAAGGGGCTCTGGGGCCAACGTCCTGACTTTC
CDR3aa: CASRKRGSGANVLTF

d_gene: -
j_gene: TRBJ1-2
v_gene: TRBV28
abundance: -
CDR3nt: TGTGCCAGCAGCGGGGGGGTAGGCTACACCTTC
CDR3aa: CASSGGVGYTF

d_gene: -
j_gene: TRBJ2-7
v_gene: TRBV2
abundance: -
CDR3nt: TGTGCCAGCAGTGAAGGTCCGCCCCTCTCCTACGAGCAGTACTTC
CDR3aa: CASSEGPPLSYEQYF

d_gene: -
j_gene: TRBJ2-3
v_gene: TRBV5-4
abundance: -
CDR3nt: TGTGCCAGCAGCCCTGGAGGAAGCACAGATACGCAGTATTTT
CDR3aa: CASSPGGSTDTQYF

d_gene: -
j_gene: TRBJ2-5
v_gene: TRBV6-5
abundance: -
CDR3nt: TGTGCCAGCAGAGGGACGGGGCAGGGAGAGACCCAGTACTTC
CDR3aa: CASRGTGQGETQYF

d_gene: -
j_gene: TRBJ2-2
v_gene: TRBV7-2
abundance: -
CDR3nt: TGTGCCAGCCCTCGGGGGGCATTGGCCGGGGAGCTGTTTTTT
CDR3aa: CASPRGALAGELFF

d_gene: TRBD1
j_gene: TRBJ1-2
v_gene: TRBV28
abundance: -
CDR3nt: TGTGCCAGCAGCCTGACCCCCGGGACAGCGCATGGCTACACCTTC
CDR3aa: CASSLTPGTAHGYTF

d_gene: TRBD2
j_gene: TRBJ2-7
v_gene: TRBV6-1
abundance: -
CDR3nt: TGTGCCAGCAGTTCAAGCGGGAGCTCCTACGAGCAGTACTTC
CDR3aa: CASSSSGSSYEQYF

d_gene: TRBD2
j_gene: TRBJ2-3
v_gene: TRBV6-1
abundance: -
CDR3nt: TGTGCCAGCAGTGTAAGATTAGCGGGGAAGGGAGATACGCAGTATTTT
CDR3aa: CASSVRLAGKGDTQYF

d_gene: TRBD1
j_gene: TRBJ2-1
v_gene: TRBV11-2
abundance: -
CDR3nt: TGTGCCAGCAGCACCGGGACAGGAGATTACAATGAGCAGTTCTTC
CDR3aa: CASSTGTGDYNEQFF

d_gene: TRBD1
j_gene: TRBJ2-7
v_gene: TRBV6-5
abundance: -
CDR3nt: TGTGCCAGCAGTTCACCGGGACAGAACTACGAGCAGTACTTC
CDR3aa: CASSSPGQNYEQYF

d_gene: -
j_gene: TRBJ1-6
v_gene: TRBV11-3
abundance: -
CDR3nt: TGTGCCAGCAGCTTAAGCCAATTCCGGGAGCCCAATTCACCCCTCCACTTT
CDR3aa: CASSLSQFREPNSPLHF

d_gene: TRBD2
j_gene: TRBJ2-1
v_gene: TRBV11-3
abundance: -
CDR3nt: TGTGCCAGCAGCTCGTTAGCGGGAGGGGATGAGCAGTTCTTC
CDR3aa: CASSSLAGGDEQFF

d_gene: -
j_gene: TRBJ2-5
v_gene: TRBV7-9
abundance: -
CDR3nt: TGTGCCAGCAGCCCTGAACTCTACAAGACGACCCAGTACTTC
CDR3aa: CASSPELYKTTQYF

d_gene: TRBD2
j_gene: TRBJ2-7
v_gene: TRBV5-1
abundance: -
CDR3nt: TGCGCCAGCAGCGATGGACTAGCGGAGAGGTACGAGCAGTACTTC
CDR3aa: CASSDGLAERYEQYF